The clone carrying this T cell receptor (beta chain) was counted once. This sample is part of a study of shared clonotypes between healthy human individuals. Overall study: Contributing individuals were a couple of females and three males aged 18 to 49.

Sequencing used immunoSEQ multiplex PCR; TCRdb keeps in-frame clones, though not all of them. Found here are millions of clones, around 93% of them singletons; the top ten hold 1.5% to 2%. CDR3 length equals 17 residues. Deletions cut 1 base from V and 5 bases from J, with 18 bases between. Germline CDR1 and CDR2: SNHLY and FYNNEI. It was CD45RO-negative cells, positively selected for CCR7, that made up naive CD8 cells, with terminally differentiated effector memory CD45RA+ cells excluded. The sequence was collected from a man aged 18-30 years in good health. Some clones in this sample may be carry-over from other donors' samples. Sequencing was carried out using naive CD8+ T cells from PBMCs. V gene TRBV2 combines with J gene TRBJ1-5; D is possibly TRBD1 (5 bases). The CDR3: CASSEGRQGGKYQPQHF. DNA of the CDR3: TGTGCCAGCAGTGAAGGGAGGCAGGGTGGTAAATATCAGCCCCAGCATTTT.